This passage covers 20 T cell receptor beta chains from one sample sequenced in a study of blood T cells in healthy people across ages. With a J-beta primer mix and a sample-barcoded 5' primer, a second PCR ran 7 to 11 cycles. TCRdb itself ran the 5' RACE reads through MiXCR, one entry per CDR3 protein. The sample has 1.5 million to 2 million distinct CDR3 sequences, approximately 30% seen once. Specimen: blood. These receptors all come from a woman in her 30s in good health.

This chain links TRBV15 with TRBJ2-4; D is perhaps TRBD2 (6 bases). The last part of the DNA fits TRBJ2-5 better; the J call may be wrong. This CDR3 spans 13 amino acids. CDR1 LNHNV and CDR2 YYDKDF come from the germline V gene (reference sequence). The CDR3 sequence is CATNMGGSETQYF. Here the CDR3 DNA reads TGTGCCACCAACATGGGAGGTTCGGAGACCCAGTACTTC.

This rearrangement joins TRBV5-1 to TRBJ2-3; TRBD1 aligns across 7 bases. Germline V gives CDR1 SGHRS, CDR2 YFSETQ. The CDR3 runs 13 residues. The trim removed 7 bases at V and 8 bases at J, leaving 10 bases unmatched. The CDR3 nucleotides read TGCGCCAGCGGCATAGGACAGGACGTTACGCAGTATTTT. Its translation is CASGIGQDVTQYF. The full variable domain, in which reference TRBV5-1 and TRBJ2-3 provide the parts outside the CDR3, is KAGVTQTPRYLIKTRGQQVTLSCSPISGHRSVSWYQQTPGQGLQFLFEYFSETQRNKGNFPGRFSGRQFSNSRSEMNVSTLELGDSALYLCASGIGQDVTQYFGPGTRLTVL.

As regards this clonotype: A much larger clonotype is one base distant, so this may be a read error. The gene calls are TRBV20-1 and TRBJ2-4; tentatively, D is TRBD1 (5 bases). The CDR3 loop spans 15 amino acids. Germline values: CDR1 DFQATT, CDR2 SNEGSKA (reference sequence). Trimming took off 0 bases at V and 2 bases at J, with 11 bases between the two ends. CDR3 DNA: TGCAGTGCTAGAGACCTACAGGAATCCAAAAACATTCAGTACTTC. Its translation is CSARDLQESKNIQYF.

V and J are TRBV6-2 or TRBV6-3 and TRBJ1-2; D is unclear. The ends were cut back, 2 bases at V and 1 base at J, with 8 bases in the middle. The CDR3 is 14 residues long. CDR1 and CDR2 from the germline V gene are MNHEY and SVGEGT. CDR3 coding DNA: TGTGCCAGCAGTTACCCGACGGGTAACTATGGCTACACCTTC. Translated, it gives CASSYPTGNYGYTF.

Comment on this clonotype: It may be a read error: a sequence one base away is much more abundant. The V gene is TRBV7-9, the J gene TRBJ2-7; TRBD1 might be the D (6 bases). This CDR3 spans 15 amino acids. Trimming removed 4 bases from V and 5 bases from J, with 18 bases in between. Germline V gives CDR1 SEHNR, CDR2 FQNEAQ (reference sequence). In DNA, the CDR3 is TGTGCCAGCAGCTACGCCGGGACATGGTCCGACGAGCAGTACTTC. This translates into CASSYAGTWSDEQYF.

The V and J genes are TRBV12-3 or TRBV12-4 and TRBJ2-3; a possible D gene is TRBD2 (6 bases). CDR3 size: 16 residues. V was trimmed by 7 bases and J by 2 bases, leaving 19 bases between them. CDR3 in amino acids: CASTPNSGTNTDTQYF. The CDR3 bases are TGTGCCAGCACCCCAAATAGCGGAACAAACACAGATACGCAGTATTTT.

The V and J genes are TRBV18 and TRBJ2-5; D unresolved. V was pared by 4 bases and J by 3 bases, with 9 bases between. Germline loops: CDR1 KGHSH, CDR2 LQKENI. The CDR3 covers 13 residues. The CDR3 is CASSLSPKETQYF. Written as DNA, the CDR3 is TGTGCCAGCTCACTTAGTCCTAAAGAGACCCAGTACTTC.

This clonotype was counted at least ten times. The genes are TRBV29-1 and TRBJ2-7, with 10 bases lining up with TRBD1. The CDR3 covers 13 residues. The trim removed 8 bases at V and 7 bases at J, leaving 11 bases unmatched. Germline V gene lookup returns CDR1 SQVTM and CDR2 ANQGSEA. The CDR3 DNA is TGCAGCATCTCCCGGGACAGGGGACGAGAGCAGTACTTC. This sequence encodes CSISRDRGREQYF.

The chain is built from TRBV18 and TRBJ2-1; D might be TRBD2 (5 bases). Germline V gene lookup returns CDR1 KGHSH and CDR2 LQKENI. CDR3 length equals 14 residues. V shed 1 base and J shed 8 bases, with 12 bases lying between them. The CDR3 DNA follows: TGTGCCAGCTCACCACAGGAGGTGAGCGATGAGCAGTTCTTC. Translation gives CASSPQEVSDEQFF.

The table lists this clonotype with a few counts. The chain is built from TRBV6-5 and TRBJ1-5; possible D gene TRBD1, 5 bases. The CDR3 has 14 amino acids. The V gene's germline CDR1 is MNHEY and CDR2 SVGAGI. The ends were cut back, 10 bases at V and 4 bases at J, with 17 bases in the middle. The CDR3 spells CATVAIAGNQPQHF. The CDR3 nucleotides are TGTGCCACCGTGGCTATCGCAGGGAATCAGCCCCAGCATTTT.

Details on this clonotype: One base away lies a much larger clone, so this may be a sequencing read error. The J gene is TRBJ2-7, the V gene TRBV7-9; TRBD1 might be the D (6 bases). CDR1 SEHNR and CDR2 FQNEAQ come from the germline V gene (reference sequence). V lost 6 bases, J lost 2 bases, and 17 bases lay in between. The CDR3 sequence is 15 residues long. In nucleotides, the CDR3 is TGTGCCAGCAGTCGACAGGAGACGCGCCCCTACGAGCAGTACTTC. It yields the protein CASSRQETRPYEQYF. Looking up the rest from reference TRBV7-9 and TRBJ2-7 gives the full variable domain: DTGVSQNPRHKITKRGQNVTFRCDPISEHNRLYWYRQTLGQGPEFLTYFQNEAQLEKSRLLSDRFSAERPKGSFSTLEIQRTEQGDSAMYLCASSRQETRPYEQYFGPGTRLTVT.

The chain carries TRBV10-3 and TRBJ2-2; no definite D call. CDR1 and CDR2 from the germline V gene are ENHRY and SYGVKD. The CDR3 covers 14 residues. V was trimmed by 9 bases and J by 0 bases, leaving 11 bases between them. The CDR3 loop reads CAILDGANTGELFF. The DNA for the CDR3 is TGTGCCATTCTGGACGGTGCGAACACCGGGGAGCTGTTTTTT.

V and J are TRBV20-1 and TRBJ2-5; no firm D call. Germline CDR1 reads DFQATT; CDR2 reads SNEGSKA (reference sequence). The CDR3 is 12 residues long. V was clipped by 4 bases and J by 5 bases, with 11 bases between them. The CDR3 loop reads CSAKYDKETQYF. The DNA of the CDR3 is TGCAGTGCTAAATACGACAAGGAGACCCAGTACTTC.

The chain combines TRBV4-3 with TRBJ2-1; 10 bases are a match to TRBD2. The CDR3 spans 19 residues. The V segment lost 0 bases and the J segment 4 bases; nucleotides outside the gene matches: 12. CDR1 LGHNA and CDR2 YSLEER come from the germline V gene. The CDR3 sequence: CASSQDQSPTSGPYNEQFF. In DNA, the CDR3 is TGCGCCAGCAGCCAAGACCAAAGCCCGACTAGCGGGCCGTACAATGAGCAGTTCTTC.

At least ten counts were recorded for this clonotype. The CDR3 region is CASSLVQDYEQYF. CDR3 nucleotides: TGTGCCAGCAGCTTAGTACAGGACTACGAGCAGTACTTC. This chain connects TRBV7-2 to TRBJ2-7; a possible D gene is TRBD1 (5 bases). Germline V gives CDR1 SGHTA, CDR2 FQGNSA. This CDR3 has 13 amino acids. V gave up 1 base and J gave up 3 bases, with 7 bases separating them.

The V and J genes are TRBV9 and TRBJ2-1; 7 bases align to TRBD2. Trimming cost V 3 bases and J 3 bases; bases outside gene matches: 9. Germline values: CDR1 SGDLS, CDR2 YYNGEE. This CDR3 region has 16 residues. CDR3 sequence reads: CASSGRDYLNYNEQFF. In nucleotides, the CDR3 is TGTGCCAGCAGCGGCCGGGACTACCTAAACTACAATGAGCAGTTCTTC.

Points on this clonotype: The germline gene is not matched at one end of the junction; a read error may be the cause. The chain links TRBV2 to TRBJ1-5; D gene uncertain. This CDR3 region has 15 residues. Germline V lookup: CDR1 SNHLY, CDR2 FYNNEI. The CDR3 is CASSEVQSIYQLQHF. CDR3 nucleotides: TGTGCCAGCAGTGAAGTACAGTCGATTTATCAGCTCCAGCATTTT. Full variable domain (missing parts from reference TRBV2 and TRBJ1-5): EPEVTQTPSHQVTQMGQEVILRCVPISNHLYFYWYRQILGQKVEFLVSFYNNEISEKSEIFDDQFSVERPDGSNFTLKIRSTKLEDSAMYFCASSEVQSIYQLQHFGDGTRLSIL.

The chain has TRBV20-1 and TRBJ1-1; 8 positions match TRBD1. Germline lookup yields CDR1 DFQATT and CDR2 SNEGSKA (reference sequence). V shed 6 bases and J 5 bases; nucleotides not matched to a gene: 14. CDR3 size: 15 residues. CDR3 loop: CSALHSDRGRTEAFF. In DNA, the CDR3 is TGCAGTGCCCTACACTCCGACAGGGGTAGGACTGAAGCTTTCTTT.

This clonotype was seen at least ten times. The CDR3 nucleotides read TGTGCCAGCAGCCATGGGACAGACTATATGAACGCAGGTAGAGAGACCCAGTACTTC. Amino acids: CASSHGTDYMNAGRETQYF. The V call is TRBV7-6, the J call TRBJ2-5; 7 positions match TRBD1. The V gene's germline CDR1 is SGHVS and CDR2 FNYEAQ. The CDR3 spans 19 residues. After removal of 5 bases from V and 4 bases from J, the junction contained 22 bases not matched to a gene.

In its sample, this clonotype was seen many times. V usage is TRBV2 and J usage is TRBJ2-7, with 8 bases matching TRBD2. This CDR3 has 17 amino acids. Per the germline V gene, CDR1 is SNHLY and CDR2 is FYNNEI. The V segment lost 1 base and the J segment 0 bases; nucleotides outside the gene matches: 8. CDR3 sequence: CASSEGASGLSSYEQYF. The CDR3 region has the DNA TGTGCCAGCAGTGAAGGGGCTAGCGGGCTTAGCTCCTACGAGCAGTACTTC. Based on the CDR3 plus reference TRBV2 and TRBJ2-7, the full variable domain is EPEVTQTPSHQVTQMGQEVILRCVPISNHLYFYWYRQILGQKVEFLVSFYNNEISEKSEIFDDQFSVERPDGSNFTLKIRSTKLEDSAMYFCASSEGASGLSSYEQYFGPGTRLTVT.